This T cell receptor beta chain was retrieved from a study of blood T cell repertoires in COVID-19. Study overall: COVID-19 samples, acute and convalescent, were from the United States, Italy and Spain. Sample material is recorded as cDNA or gDNA derived from T cells, B-cell-depleted T cells, or PBMCs.

The authors' processing: Using reference gene primer amplification, nucleated cell counts were estimated. Some clones are missing from TCRdb's copy, which holds only in-frame ones; the method was immunoSEQ multiplex PCR. V and J calls plus clone size are reproduced from that table; the DNA served to infer D and trimming. The table records some 220,000 clones, around 80% of them present only once. CDR3 length equals 17 residues. Germline values: CDR1 SGHVS, CDR2 FNYEAQ. V was pared by 5 bases and J by 7 bases, with 13 bases of the junction left unmatched. This chain links TRBV7-6 with TRBJ2-1, with 11 bases identical to TRBD2. The TCR was taken from a woman aged 70 to 79 with acute or convalescent COVID-19. Sequenced sample: peripheral blood. The CDR3: CASSPLSSGGIGNEQFF. The CDR3 bases are TGTGCCAGCAGCCCTCTTTCTAGCGGGGGGATCGGGAATGAGCAGTTCTTC.